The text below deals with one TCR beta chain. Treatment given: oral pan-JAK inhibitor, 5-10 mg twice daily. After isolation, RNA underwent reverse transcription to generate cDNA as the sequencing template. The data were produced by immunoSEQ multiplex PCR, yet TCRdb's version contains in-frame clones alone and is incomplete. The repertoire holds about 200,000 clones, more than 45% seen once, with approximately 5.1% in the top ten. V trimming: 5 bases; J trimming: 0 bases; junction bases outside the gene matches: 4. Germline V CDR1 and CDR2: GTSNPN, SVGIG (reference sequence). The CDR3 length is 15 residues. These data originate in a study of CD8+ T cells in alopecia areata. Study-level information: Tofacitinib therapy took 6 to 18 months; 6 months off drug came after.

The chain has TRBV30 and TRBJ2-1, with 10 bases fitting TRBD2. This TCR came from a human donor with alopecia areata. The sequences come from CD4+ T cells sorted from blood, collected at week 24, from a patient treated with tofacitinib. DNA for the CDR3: TGTGCCTGGGGGAGGACTAGCGGCTCCTACAATGAGCAGTTCTTC. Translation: CAWGRTSGSYNEQFF.